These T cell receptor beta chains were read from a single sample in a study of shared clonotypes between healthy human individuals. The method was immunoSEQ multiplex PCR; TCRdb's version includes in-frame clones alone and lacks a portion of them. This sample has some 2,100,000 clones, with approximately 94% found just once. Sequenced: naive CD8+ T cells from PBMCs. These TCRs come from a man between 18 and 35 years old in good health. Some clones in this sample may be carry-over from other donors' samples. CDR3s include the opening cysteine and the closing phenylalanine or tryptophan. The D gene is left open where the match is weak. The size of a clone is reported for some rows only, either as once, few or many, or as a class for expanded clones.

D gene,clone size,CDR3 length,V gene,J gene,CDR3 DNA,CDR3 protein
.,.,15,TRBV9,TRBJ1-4,TGTGCCAGCAGCGTAGGCGGAGGCTTAGTCGAAAAACTGTTTTTT,CASSVGGGLVEKLFF
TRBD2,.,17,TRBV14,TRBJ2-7,TGTGCCAGCAGCCGCTACGGGGGGGAGTGGGGCTCCTACGAGCAGTACTTC,CASSRYGGEWGSYEQYF
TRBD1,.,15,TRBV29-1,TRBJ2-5,TGCAGCGTGGGACCGGGACAGGTGCTCGGTGTGACCCAGTACTTC,CSVGPGQVLGVTQYF
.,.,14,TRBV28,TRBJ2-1,TGTGCCAGCTCGTTGGGGGAGTTCTACAATGAGCAGTTCTTC,CASSLGEFYNEQFF
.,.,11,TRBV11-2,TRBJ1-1,TGTGCCAGCAGCTTAGGTTTCGAAGCTTTCTTT,CASSLGFEAFF
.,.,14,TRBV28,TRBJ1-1,TGTGCCAGCAGTACGGGAGGGGAGAACACTGAAGCTTTCTTT,CASSTGGENTEAFF
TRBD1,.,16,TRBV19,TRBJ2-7,TGTGCCAGTAGTATTGGGACAGGGAGTGGATCCTACGAGCAGTACTTC,CASSIGTGSGSYEQYF
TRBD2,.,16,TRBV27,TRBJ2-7,TGTGCCAGCAGCCGGACTAGCGGAATCTTCTCCTACGAGCAGTACTTC,CASSRTSGIFSYEQYF
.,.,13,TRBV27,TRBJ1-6,TGTGCCAGCAGTTTACACAGTAGTTCACCCCTCCACTTT,CASSLHSSSPLHF
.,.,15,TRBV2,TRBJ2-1,TGTGCCAGCAGAGACTGGGGGGATCACGACAATGAGCAGTTCTTC,CASRDWGDHDNEQFF
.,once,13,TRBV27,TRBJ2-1,TGTGCCAGCAGTCTAGGGGCCTACAATGAGCAGTTCTTC,CASSLGAYNEQFF
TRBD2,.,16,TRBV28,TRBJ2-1,TGTGCCACCAACCTCCTGGGTCTAGCGGGAGGAGATGAGCAGTTCTTC,CATNLLGLAGGDEQFF
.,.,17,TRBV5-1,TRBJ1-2,TGCGCCAGCAGCTGGGCAATCGAAGGGGGTCCCTTGGAGGGCTACACCTTC,CASSWAIEGGPLEGYTF
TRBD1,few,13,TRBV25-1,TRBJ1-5,TGTGCCAGCAGTGAGGACAGGGGGCGGCCCCAGCATTTT,CASSEDRGRPQHF
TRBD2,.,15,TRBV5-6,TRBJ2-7,TGTGCCAGCAGATCCGGGACTAGAGTTGGGAACGAGCAGTACTTC,CASRSGTRVGNEQYF
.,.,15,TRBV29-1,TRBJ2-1,TGCAGCGTTGAAGTTGTCGGGAGTCCTAACAATGAGCAGTTCTTC,CSVEVVGSPNNEQFF
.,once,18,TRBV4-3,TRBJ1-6,TGCGCCAGCAGCCAAGACGGTACAGTCAGCTCCTATAATTCACCCCTCCACTTT,CASSQDGTVSSYNSPLHF
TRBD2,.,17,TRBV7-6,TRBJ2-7,TGTGCCAGCAGCGCCGGACTAGCGGGTCCCGTTACCTACGAGCAGTACTTC,CASSAGLAGPVTYEQYF
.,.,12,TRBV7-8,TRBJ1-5,TGTGCCGGGGGGAGCAAAGGAACGCCCCAGCATTTT,CAGGSKGTPQHF
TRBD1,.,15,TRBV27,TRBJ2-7,TGTGCCAGCAGTTTATACAGGGGGATCTGGTACGAGCAGTACTTC,CASSLYRGIWYEQYF
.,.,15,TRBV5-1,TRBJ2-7,TGCGCCAGCAGCGAGGGACTCGCGAAGTCCTACGAGCAGTACTTC,CASSEGLAKSYEQYF
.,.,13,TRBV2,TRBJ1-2,TGTGCCAGCAGCACTTTCGACCTAGTTGGCTACACCTTC,CASSTFDLVGYTF
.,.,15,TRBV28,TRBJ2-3,TGTGCCAGCATCTCCGGGACTTTCTACACAGATACGCAGTATTTT,CASISGTFYTDTQYF
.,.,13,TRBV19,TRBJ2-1,TGTGCCAGTAACGGTATTGACGAAATGGGGCAGTTCTTC,CASNGIDEMGQFF
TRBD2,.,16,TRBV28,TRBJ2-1,TGTGCCAGCAGTTCCCAGCGGGAGGCATCCTACAATGAGCAGTTCTTC,CASSSQREASYNEQFF
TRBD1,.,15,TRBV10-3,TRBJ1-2,TGTGCCATCAGCGCCCGGACAGGGGTTAACTATGGCTACACCTTC,CAISARTGVNYGYTF
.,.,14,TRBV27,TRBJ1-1,TGTGCCAGCAGTTTAGCAGCCTTGAACACTGAAGCTTTCTTT,CASSLAALNTEAFF
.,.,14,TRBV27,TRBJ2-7,TGTGCCAGCAGTTCTGCATCCAGGGCATACGAGCAGTACTTC,CASSSASRAYEQYF
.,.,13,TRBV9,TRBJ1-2,TGTGCCAGCAGCGATCAGGGATCTTATGGCTACACCTTC,CASSDQGSYGYTF
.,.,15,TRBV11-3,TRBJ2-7,TGTGCCAGCAGCTTTGGCAGGGGAATTTCTTACGAGCAGTACTTC,CASSFGRGISYEQYF
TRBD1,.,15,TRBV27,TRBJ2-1,TGTGCCAGCCAGACAGGGATAGGGTCCTACAATGAGCAGTTCTTC,CASQTGIGSYNEQFF
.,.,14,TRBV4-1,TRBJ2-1,TGCGCCAGCAGCCAAACGGACTACAACAATGAGCAGTTCTTC,CASSQTDYNNEQFF
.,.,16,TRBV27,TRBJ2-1,TGTGCCAGCAGCACCCGAGTTTCAGGGAGATACAATGAGCAGTTCTTC,CASSTRVSGRYNEQFF
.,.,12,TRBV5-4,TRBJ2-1,TGTGCCAGCAATCCAGGGGACAATGAGCAGTTCTTC,CASNPGDNEQFF
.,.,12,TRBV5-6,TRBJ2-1,TGTGCCAGCAGCCCGAGACTAGACGTACAGTTCTTC,CASSPRLDVQFF
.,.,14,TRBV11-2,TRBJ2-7,TGTGCCAGCAGCCCCCCGGACAGCTTGCCCGAGCAGTACTTC,CASSPPDSLPEQYF
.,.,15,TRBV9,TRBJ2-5,TGTGCCAGCAGCGTGGATGACACAGGGAGGGAGACCCAGTACTTC,CASSVDDTGRETQYF
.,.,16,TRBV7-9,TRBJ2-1,TGTGCCAGCAGCCCCAGGGGCGGGAGCTCCTACAATGAGCAGTTCTTC,CASSPRGGSSYNEQFF
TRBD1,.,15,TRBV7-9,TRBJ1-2,TGTGCCAGCAGCCCCAGAGGGGGCGGGTACTATGGCTACACCTTC,CASSPRGGGYYGYTF
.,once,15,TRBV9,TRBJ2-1,TGTGCCAGCAGCGTAGGATCGCCCGCCTCCAATGAGCAGTTCTTC,CASSVGSPASNEQFF
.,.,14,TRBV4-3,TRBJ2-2,TGCGCCAGCAGCCAAGACCGGATCCCCGGGGAGCTGTTTTTT,CASSQDRIPGELFF
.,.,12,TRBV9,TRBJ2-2,TGTGCCAGCATTGGGGAAACCGGGGAGCTGTTTTTT,CASIGETGELFF
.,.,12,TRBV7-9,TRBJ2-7,TGTGCCAGCAGCTTGGGTTACCTCGAGCAGTACTTC,CASSLGYLEQYF
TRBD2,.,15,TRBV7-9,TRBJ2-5,TGTGCCAGCAGGGGACTAGCGGGAGTTCAAGAGACCCAGTACTTC,CASRGLAGVQETQYF
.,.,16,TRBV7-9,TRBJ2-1,TGTGCCAGCAGCTCCCTACCCCGAGGAAAGATGGATGAGCAGTTCTTC,CASSSLPRGKMDEQFF
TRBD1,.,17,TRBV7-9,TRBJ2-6,TGTGCCAGCAGCCCCCGGGACAGGGACTCTGGGGCCAACGTCCTGACTTTC,CASSPRDRDSGANVLTF
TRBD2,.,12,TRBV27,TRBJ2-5,TGTGCCAGCTCGATAGCGGGAGCACCCCAGTACTTC,CASSIAGAPQYF
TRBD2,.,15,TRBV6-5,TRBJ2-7,TGTGCCAGCAGTCTGGGACTAGCGGTTACCTACGAGCAGTACTTC,CASSLGLAVTYEQYF
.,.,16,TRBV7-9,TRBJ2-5,TGTGCCAGCAGCTTAGGGGCAGGTCTGTACCAAGAGACCCAGTACTTC,CASSLGAGLYQETQYF
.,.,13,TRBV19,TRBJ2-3,TGTGCCAGTAGTATTTCCCCCGCAGATACGCAGTATTTT,CASSISPADTQYF
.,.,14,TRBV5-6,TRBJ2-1,TGTGCCAGCAGCTTGGGTGGGAGTGGCAATGAGCAGTTCTTC,CASSLGGSGNEQFF
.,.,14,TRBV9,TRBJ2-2,TGTGCCAGCAGCGTTTGGGTTGAGGCCGGGGAGCTGTTTTTT,CASSVWVEAGELFF
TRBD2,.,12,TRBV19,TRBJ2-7,TGTGCCAGTAGCGGACTAGCGGGTGAGCAGTACTTC,CASSGLAGEQYF
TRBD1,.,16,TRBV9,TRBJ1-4,TGTGCCAGCAGCGCCACAGGGGGTGTAGCTAATGAAAAACTGTTTTTT,CASSATGGVANEKLFF
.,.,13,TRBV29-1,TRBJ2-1,TGCAGCGTTGAAGATCACCAATACAATGAGCAGTTCTTC,CSVEDHQYNEQFF